This T cell receptor beta chain was identified during a study of early stage breast cancer tumors. The assay was immunoSEQ multiplex PCR, and TCRdb's table has in-frame clones only and misses some. This sample carries some 5,000 clones, around 66% of them seen once, and the ten largest clones take approximately 25%. In germline, CDR1 is SGHVS, CDR2 FQNEAQ. The CDR3 runs 18 residues. V was cut by 5 bases and J by 0 bases, with 20 bases left in between. The specimen sequenced was breast tumor tissue. The TCR comes from a person in their fifties with breast cancer. The chain couples TRBV7-8 to TRBJ1-3, with D unclear. CDR3 sequence (DNA): TGTGCCAGCAGCCTACACCTCCAGTACGGACGCTCTGGAAACACCATATATTTT. Translated: CASSLHLQYGRSGNTIYF.